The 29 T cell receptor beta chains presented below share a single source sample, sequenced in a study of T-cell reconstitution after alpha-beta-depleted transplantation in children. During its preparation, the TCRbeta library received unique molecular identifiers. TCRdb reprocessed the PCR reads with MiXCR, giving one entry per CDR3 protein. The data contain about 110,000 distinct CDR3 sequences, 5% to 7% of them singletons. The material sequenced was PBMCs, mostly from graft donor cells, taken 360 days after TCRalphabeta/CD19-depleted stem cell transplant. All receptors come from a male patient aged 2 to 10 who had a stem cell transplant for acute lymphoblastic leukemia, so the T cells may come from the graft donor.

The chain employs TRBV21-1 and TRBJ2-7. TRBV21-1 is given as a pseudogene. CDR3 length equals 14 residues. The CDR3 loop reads CASSDGLLPHEQYF. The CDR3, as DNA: TGTGCCAGCAGTGATGGGTTATTACCCCACGAGCAGTACTTC.

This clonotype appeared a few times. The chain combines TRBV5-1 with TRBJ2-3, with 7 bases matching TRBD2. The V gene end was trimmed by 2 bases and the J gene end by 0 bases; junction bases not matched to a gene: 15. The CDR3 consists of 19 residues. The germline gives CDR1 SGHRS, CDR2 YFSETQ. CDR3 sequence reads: CASSFGTTLSRPSTDTQYF. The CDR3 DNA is TGCGCCAGCAGCTTCGGGACTACGCTCTCCCGGCCAAGCACAGATACGCAGTATTTT.

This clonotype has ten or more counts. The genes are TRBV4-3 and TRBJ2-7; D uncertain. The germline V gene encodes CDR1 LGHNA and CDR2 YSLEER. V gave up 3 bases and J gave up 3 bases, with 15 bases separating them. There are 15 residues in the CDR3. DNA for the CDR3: TGCGCCAGCAGCCAGACTCCCGACATGGTCTACGAGCAGTACTTC. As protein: CASSQTPDMVYEQYF.

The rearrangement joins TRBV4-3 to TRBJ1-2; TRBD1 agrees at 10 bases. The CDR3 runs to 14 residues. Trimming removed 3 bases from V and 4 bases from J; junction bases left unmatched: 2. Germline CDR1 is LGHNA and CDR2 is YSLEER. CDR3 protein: CASSQGQGPYGYTF. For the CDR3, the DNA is TGCGCCAGCAGCCAGGGACAGGGGCCCTATGGCTACACCTTC.

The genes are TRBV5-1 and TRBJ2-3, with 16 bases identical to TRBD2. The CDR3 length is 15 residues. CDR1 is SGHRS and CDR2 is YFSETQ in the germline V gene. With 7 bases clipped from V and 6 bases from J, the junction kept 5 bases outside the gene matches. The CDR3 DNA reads TGCGCCAGCTGGGGACTAGCGGGAGGGCCGGATACGCAGTATTTT. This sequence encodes CASWGLAGGPDTQYF. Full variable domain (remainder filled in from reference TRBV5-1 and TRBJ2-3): KAGVTQTPRYLIKTRGQQVTLSCSPISGHRSVSWYQQTPGQGLQFLFEYFSETQRNKGNFPGRFSGRQFSNSRSEMNVSTLELGDSALYLCASWGLAGGPDTQYFGPGTRLTVL.

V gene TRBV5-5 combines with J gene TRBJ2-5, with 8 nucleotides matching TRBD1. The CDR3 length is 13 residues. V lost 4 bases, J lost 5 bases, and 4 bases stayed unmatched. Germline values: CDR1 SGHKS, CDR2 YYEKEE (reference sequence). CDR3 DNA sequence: TGTGCCAGCAGCCAGGACAGGGCCGAGACCCAGTACTTC. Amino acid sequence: CASSQDRAETQYF.

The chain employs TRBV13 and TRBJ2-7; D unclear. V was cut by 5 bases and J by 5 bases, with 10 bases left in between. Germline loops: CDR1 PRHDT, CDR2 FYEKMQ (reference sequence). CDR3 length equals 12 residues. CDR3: CASSPWSHEQYF. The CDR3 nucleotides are TGTGCCAGCAGCCCATGGAGCCACGAGCAGTACTTC.

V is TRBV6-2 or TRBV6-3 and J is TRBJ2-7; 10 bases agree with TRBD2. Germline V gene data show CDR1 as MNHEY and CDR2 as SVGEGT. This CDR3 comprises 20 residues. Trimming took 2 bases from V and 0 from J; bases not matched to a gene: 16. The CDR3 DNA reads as TGTGCCAGCAGTTACCCCGACCCGGGACTAGCGTACTCCAGCTCCTACGAGCAGTACTTC. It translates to CASSYPDPGLAYSSSYEQYF.

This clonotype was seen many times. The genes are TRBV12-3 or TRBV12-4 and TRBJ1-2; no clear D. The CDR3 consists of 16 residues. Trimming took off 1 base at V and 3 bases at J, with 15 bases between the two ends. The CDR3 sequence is CASSLEGSGRHYGYTF. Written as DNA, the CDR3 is TGTGCCAGCAGTTTAGAAGGCTCGGGTCGTCACTATGGCTACACCTTC.

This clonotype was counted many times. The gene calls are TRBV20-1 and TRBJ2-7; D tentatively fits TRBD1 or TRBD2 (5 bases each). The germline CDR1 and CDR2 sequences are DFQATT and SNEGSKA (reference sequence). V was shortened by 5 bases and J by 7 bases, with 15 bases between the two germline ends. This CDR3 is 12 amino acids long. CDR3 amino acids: CSAAGTRQEQYF. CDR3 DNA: TGCAGTGCTGCTGGGACCCGCCAGGAGCAGTACTTC.

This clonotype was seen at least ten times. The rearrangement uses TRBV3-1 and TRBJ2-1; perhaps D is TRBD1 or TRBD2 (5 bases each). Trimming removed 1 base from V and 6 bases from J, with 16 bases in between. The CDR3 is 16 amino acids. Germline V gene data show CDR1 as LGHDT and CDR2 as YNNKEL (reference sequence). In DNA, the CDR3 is TGTGCCAGCAGCCAAGCCGACCGGGGCGTAGGCAATGAGCAGTTCTTC. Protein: CASSQADRGVGNEQFF.

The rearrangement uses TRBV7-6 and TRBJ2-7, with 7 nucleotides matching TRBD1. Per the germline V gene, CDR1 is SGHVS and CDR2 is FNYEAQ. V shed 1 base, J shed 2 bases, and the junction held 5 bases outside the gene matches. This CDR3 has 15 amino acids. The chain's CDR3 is CASSLGQGVTYEQYF. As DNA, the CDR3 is TGTGCCAGCAGCTTAGGCCAGGGGGTAACCTACGAGCAGTACTTC.

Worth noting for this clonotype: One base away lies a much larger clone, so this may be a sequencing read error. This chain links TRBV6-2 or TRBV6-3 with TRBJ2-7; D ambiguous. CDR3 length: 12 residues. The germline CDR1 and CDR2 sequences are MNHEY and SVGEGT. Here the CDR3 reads CASRPPGYKQYF. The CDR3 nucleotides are TGTGCCAGCAGGCCCCCCGGCTACAAGCAGTACTTC.

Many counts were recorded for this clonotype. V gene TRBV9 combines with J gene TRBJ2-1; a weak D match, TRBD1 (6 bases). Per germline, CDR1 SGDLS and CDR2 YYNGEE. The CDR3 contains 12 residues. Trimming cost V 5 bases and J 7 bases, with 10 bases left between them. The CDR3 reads CASRGHRNEQFF. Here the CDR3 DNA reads TGTGCCAGCAGGGGACACCGAAATGAGCAGTTCTTC.

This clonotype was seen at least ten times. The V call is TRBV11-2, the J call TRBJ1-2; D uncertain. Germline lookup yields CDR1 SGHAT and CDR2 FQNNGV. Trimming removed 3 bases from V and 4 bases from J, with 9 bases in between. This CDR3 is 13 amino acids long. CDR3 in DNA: TGTGCCAGCAGCTTTGGGGTGCCCTATGGCTACACCTTC. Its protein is CASSFGVPYGYTF.

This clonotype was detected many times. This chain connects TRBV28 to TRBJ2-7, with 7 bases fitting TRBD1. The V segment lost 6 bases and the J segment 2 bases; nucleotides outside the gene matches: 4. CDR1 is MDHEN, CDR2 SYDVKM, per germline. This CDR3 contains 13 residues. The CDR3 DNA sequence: TGTGCCAGCAGCTACAGGGGTACCTACGAGCAGTACTTC. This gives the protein CASSYRGTYEQYF.

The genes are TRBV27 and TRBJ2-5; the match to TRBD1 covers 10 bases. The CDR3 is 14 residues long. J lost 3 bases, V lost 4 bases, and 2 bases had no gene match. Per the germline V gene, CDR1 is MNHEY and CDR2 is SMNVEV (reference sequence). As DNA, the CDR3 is TGTGCCAGCAGTTGGGGGACAGGGGAAGAGACCCAGTACTTC. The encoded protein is CASSWGTGEETQYF.

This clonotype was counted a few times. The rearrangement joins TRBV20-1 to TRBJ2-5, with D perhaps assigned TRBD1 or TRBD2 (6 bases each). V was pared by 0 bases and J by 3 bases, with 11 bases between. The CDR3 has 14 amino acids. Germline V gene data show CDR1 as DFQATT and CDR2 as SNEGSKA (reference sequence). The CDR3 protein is CSAREGGRKETQYF. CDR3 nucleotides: TGCAGTGCTAGAGAGGGGGGCAGGAAAGAGACCCAGTACTTC.

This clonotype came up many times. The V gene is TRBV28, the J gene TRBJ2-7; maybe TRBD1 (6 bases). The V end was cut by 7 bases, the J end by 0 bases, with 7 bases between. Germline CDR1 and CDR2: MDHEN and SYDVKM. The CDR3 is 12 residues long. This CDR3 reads CASTGDSYEQYF. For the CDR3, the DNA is TGTGCCAGCACAGGGGACTCCTACGAGCAGTACTTC.

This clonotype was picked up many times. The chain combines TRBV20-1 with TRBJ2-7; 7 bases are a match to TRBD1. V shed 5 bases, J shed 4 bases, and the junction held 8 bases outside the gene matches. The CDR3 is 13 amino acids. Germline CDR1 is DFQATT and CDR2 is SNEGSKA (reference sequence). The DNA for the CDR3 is TGCAGTGCTCCGGGACAGTCACTGTACGAGCAGTACTTC. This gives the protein CSAPGQSLYEQYF.

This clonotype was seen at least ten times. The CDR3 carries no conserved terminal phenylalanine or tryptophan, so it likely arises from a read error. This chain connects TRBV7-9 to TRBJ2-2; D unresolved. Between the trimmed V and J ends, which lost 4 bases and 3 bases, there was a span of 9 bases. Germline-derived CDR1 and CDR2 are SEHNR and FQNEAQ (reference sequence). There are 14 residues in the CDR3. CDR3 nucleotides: TGTGCCAGCAGCTCGTACCCACACACCGGGGAGCTGTTTCTT. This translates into CASSSYPHTGELFL.

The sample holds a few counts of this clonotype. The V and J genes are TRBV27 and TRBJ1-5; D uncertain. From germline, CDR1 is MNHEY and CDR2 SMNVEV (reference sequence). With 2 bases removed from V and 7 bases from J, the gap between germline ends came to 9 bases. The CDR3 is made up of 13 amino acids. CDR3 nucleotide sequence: TGTGCCAGCAGTTTAGCGCGGGCCCAGCCCCAGCATTTT. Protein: CASSLARAQPQHF.

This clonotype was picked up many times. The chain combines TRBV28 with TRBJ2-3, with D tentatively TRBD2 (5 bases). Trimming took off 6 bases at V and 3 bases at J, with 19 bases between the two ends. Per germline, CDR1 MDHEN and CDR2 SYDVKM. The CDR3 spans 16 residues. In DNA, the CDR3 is TGTGCCAGCAGGGAAGGGATTGCCCCGGGAACAGATACGCAGTATTTT. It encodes CASREGIAPGTDTQYF. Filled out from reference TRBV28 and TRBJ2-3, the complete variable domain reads DVKVTQSSRYLVKRTGEKVFLECVQDMDHENMFWYRQDPGLGLRLIYFSYDVKMKEKGDIPEGYSVSREKKERFSLILESASTNQTSMYLCASREGIAPGTDTQYFGPGTRLTVL.

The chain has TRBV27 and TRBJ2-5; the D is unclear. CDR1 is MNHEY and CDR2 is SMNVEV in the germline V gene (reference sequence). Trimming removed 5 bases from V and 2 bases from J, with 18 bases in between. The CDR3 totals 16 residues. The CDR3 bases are TGTGCCAGCAGTCCCCGAACCTGGCCCCGGCAAGAGACCCAGTACTTC. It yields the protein CASSPRTWPRQETQYF.

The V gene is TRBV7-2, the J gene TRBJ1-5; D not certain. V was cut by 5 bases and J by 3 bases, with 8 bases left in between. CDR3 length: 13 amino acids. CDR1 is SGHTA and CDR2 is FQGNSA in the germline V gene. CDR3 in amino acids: CASSPSLNQPQHF. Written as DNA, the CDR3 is TGTGCCAGCAGCCCTAGTCTCAATCAGCCCCAGCATTTT. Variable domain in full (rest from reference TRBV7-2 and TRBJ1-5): GAGVSQSPSNKVTEKGKDVELRCDPISGHTALYWYRQSLGQGLEFLIYFQGNSAPDKSGLPSDRFSAERTGGSVSTLTIQRTQQEDSAVYLCASSPSLNQPQHFGDGTRLSIL.

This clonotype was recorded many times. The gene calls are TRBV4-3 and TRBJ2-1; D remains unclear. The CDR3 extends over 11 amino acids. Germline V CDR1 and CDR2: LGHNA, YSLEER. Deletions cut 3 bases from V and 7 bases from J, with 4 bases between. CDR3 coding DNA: TGCGCCAGCAGCCAGGGTAATGAGCAGTTCTTC. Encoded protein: CASSQGNEQFF.

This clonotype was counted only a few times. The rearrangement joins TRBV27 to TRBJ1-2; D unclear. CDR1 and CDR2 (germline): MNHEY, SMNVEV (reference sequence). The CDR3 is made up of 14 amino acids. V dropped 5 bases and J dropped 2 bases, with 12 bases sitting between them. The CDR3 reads CASSAPGSNYGYTF. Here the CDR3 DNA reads TGTGCCAGCAGTGCGCCCGGGTCGAACTATGGCTACACCTTC.

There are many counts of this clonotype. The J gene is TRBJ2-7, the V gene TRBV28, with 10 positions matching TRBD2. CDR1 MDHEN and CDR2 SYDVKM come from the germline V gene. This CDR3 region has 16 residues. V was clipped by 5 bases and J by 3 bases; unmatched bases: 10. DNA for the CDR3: TGTGCCAGCAGTCTAATTTATAGCGGGGGGTTCTACGAGCAGTACTTC. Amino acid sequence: CASSLIYSGGFYEQYF.

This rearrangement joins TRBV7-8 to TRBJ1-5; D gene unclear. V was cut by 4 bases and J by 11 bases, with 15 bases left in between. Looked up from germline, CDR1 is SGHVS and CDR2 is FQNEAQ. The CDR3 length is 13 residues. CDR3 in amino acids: CASSSIWPGSQHF. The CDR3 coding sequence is TGTGCCAGCAGCTCGATATGGCCCGGGTCCCAGCATTTT.